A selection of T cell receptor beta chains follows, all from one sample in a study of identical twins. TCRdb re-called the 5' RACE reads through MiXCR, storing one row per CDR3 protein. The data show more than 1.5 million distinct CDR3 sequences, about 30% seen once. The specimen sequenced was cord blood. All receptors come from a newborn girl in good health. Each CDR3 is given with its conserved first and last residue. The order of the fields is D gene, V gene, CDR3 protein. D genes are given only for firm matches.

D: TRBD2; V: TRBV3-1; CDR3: CASSQASGGWADTQYF
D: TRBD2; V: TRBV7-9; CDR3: CASSPPRREKYEQYF
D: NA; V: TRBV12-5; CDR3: CASGLDRSTRLEQFF
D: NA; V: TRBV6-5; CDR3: CASSYRQFNSPLHF
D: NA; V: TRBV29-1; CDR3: CSVMKPEAFF
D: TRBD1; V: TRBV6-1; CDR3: CASSERTGITEAFF
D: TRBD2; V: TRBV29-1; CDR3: CSAGAGGSYNEQFF
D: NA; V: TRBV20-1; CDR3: CSARDIGGYNEQFF
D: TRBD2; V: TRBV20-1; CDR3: CSATQLAGGAYEQYF
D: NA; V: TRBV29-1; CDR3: CSVGLPGDTGELFF
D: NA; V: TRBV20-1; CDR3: CSARYDSYEQYF
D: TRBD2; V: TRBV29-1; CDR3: CSVEAGTSGSAGEQYF
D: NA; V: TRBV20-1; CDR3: CSASREFSPYEQYF
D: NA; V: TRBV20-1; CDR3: CSGIGGSTDTQYF
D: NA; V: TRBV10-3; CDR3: CAISEGSAAETFF
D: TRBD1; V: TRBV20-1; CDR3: CSATRQGAGELFF
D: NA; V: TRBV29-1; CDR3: CSVDSQETYYGYTF
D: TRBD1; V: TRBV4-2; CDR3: CASSQDLQGWMQYF
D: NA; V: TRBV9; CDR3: CASSPGTPPYNEQFF
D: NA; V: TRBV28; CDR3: CASDTDRQETQYF
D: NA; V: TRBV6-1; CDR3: CASIRTSNYGYTF
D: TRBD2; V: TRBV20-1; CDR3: CSARSLAGLNFNEQFF
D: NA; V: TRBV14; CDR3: CASGQFTDTQYF
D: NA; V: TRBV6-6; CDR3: CASSYRGETYGYTF
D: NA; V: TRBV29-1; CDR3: CSPDVDTQYF
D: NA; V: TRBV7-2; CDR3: CASSLRFNQPQHF
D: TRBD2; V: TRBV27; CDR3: CASSLSLAGGPETQYF
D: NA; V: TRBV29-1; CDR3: CSVQRYPPLHF
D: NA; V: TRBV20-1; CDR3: CSARDGVGYTF
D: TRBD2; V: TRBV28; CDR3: CASSFTKTSAYNEQFF
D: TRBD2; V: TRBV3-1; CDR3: CASSPAGRGGRNTDTQYF
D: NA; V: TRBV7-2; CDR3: CASSSTGAPSGYTF
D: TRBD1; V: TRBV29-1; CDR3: CSVGEPGQTYEQYF
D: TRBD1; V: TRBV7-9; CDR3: CASSSPKGTAVATNGKLFF
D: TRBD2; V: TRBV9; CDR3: CASSVATGLAGGYNEQFF
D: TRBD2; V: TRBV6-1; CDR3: CASTLLAGGLSASTDTQYF
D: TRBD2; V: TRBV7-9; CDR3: CASSRLAGLTGELFF
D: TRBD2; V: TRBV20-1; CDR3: CTLSGAYNEQFF
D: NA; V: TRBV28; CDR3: CASSPVGQGSHEQYF
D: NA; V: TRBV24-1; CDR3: CATSDVRVTEAFF